This TCR beta chain comes out of a study of cytomegalovirus exposure and HLA in healthy donors. Study-wide points: Across donors, presence/absence analyses took sequencing depth to be roughly uniform. Specificity for CMV antigens was confirmed in vitro for a few of the CMV-associated chains. More than 150 TCR beta chains were listed as cytomegalovirus-associated.

A note on this clone: Its antigen is not known.

PCR involved 60 Vbeta and 13 Jbeta primers. Profiling relied on immunoSEQ multiplex PCR, and the TCRdb table lists in-frame clones only, not all of them. The sample has 140,000 to 150,000 clones; 60% to 85% are singletons. Germline V lookup: CDR1 DFQATT, CDR2 SNEGSKA (reference sequence). The CDR3 is 11 amino acids. Between the trimmed V and J ends, which lost 3 bases and 8 bases, there was a span of 8 bases. The sample taken for sequencing was PBMCs. The V gene is TRBV20-1, the J gene TRBJ2-1; no clear D gene. The TCR sequence derives from a man aged 25 to 40 in good health and CMV-seronegative. This CDR3 is CSASFVDEQFF. The CDR3 DNA reads as TGCAGTGCTAGCTTTGTCGATGAGCAGTTCTTC.